The clone carrying this T cell receptor beta chain was seen only a few times. What it binds is unknown. Samples had at least 6.5 million PBMCs isolated from them. The data were obtained in a study of blood T cells in healthy people across ages. General study results and limits: Measured against age, TCR beta diversity per million T cells decreased in a roughly linear manner.

The use of a sample-barcoded 5' primer and a J-beta primer mix characterized a second PCR of roughly 6 to 11 cycles. Via MiXCR, TCRdb re-called the 5' RACE reads, giving one row per CDR3 protein. The table shows 600,000 or so distinct CDR3 sequences, with more than 20% occurring only once. Sequencing used blood. The sequence derives from a man between 70 and 80 years old in good health.

CDR3 sequence (DNA): TGTGCCATCAGTTTTAATCCCGCGGAGGGAAACACCATATATTTT. Translation gives CAISFNPAEGNTIYF. The chain recombines TRBV10-3 with TRBJ1-3; D remains unclear. CDR1 and CDR2 from the germline V gene are ENHRY and SYGVKD. The CDR3 sequence is 15 residues long. Trimming took off 5 bases at V and 4 bases at J, with 15 bases between the two ends.